These T cell receptor beta chains were read from a single sample in a study of patients and donors after allogeneic stem cell transplantation. TCRdb reprocessed the RT-PCR reads with MiXCR, giving one entry per CDR3 protein. Counted here are hundreds of thousands of distinct CDR3 sequences, more than 15% occurring once; the ten biggest clones make up 6.5% to 7.5%. The sequenced sample was blood, either unsorted or a sorted T cell fraction (not recorded which). Receptors were obtained from a human donor who was either an allogeneic HSCT recipient or a stem cell or donor lymphocyte infusion donor (not recorded which). It is not recorded whose cells these are; they may come from a transplant donor. Each CDR3 is given with its conserved first and last residue. A D gene is named only where the DNA matches it firmly. Size values are once, few and many counts, or a class for expanded clones, and some rows have none.

TRBJ2-3	TRBV20-1	14	few	NA	CSARTTLKPDTQYF	TGCAGTGCTAGGACCACCTTAAAGCCAGATACGCAGTATTTT
TRBJ2-5	TRBV7-2	17	few	TRBD2	CASSLATSGGARETQYF	TGTGCCAGCAGCTTAGCGACTAGCGGGGGGGCTAGGGAGACCCAGTACTTC
TRBJ1-3	TRBV7-2	15	NA	NA	CASSLAGFSGNTIYF	TGTGCCAGCAGCTTAGCGGGCTTCTCTGGAAACACCATATATTTT
TRBJ2-1	TRBV20-1	12	few	NA	CSARVSQHEQFF	TGCAGTGCTAGAGTCTCCCAACATGAGCAGTTCTTC
TRBJ2-5	TRBV20-1	13	NA	NA	CSARGEHQETQYF	TGCAGTGCTAGGGGCGAACACCAAGAGACCCAGTACTTC
TRBJ2-2	TRBV10-3	14	NA	TRBD1	CAIKSTQGAGELFF	TGTGCCATCAAATCGACGCAGGGGGCCGGGGAGCTGTTTTTT
TRBJ2-3	TRBV10-3	15	few	NA	CAISDGRAEGDTQYF	TGTGCCATCAGTGATGGTAGGGCCGAAGGGGATACGCAGTATTTT
TRBJ2-6	TRBV3-1	18	few	TRBD1	CASSLPGTGASGANVLTF	TGTGCCAGCAGCCTGCCAGGGACAGGGGCCTCTGGGGCCAACGTCCTGACTTTC
TRBJ2-7	TRBV7-2	16	NA	TRBD2	CASSGLAGGLDYEQYF	TGTGCCAGCAGTGGACTAGCGGGGGGGTTGGACTACGAGCAGTACTTC
TRBJ2-5	TRBV9	17	NA	NA	CASSVEVGGPLQETQYF	TGTGCCAGCAGCGTAGAGGTGGGGGGGCCCCTCCAAGAGACCCAGTACTTC
TRBJ2-7	TRBV12-3/TRBV12-4	13	few	TRBD2	CASSLGPGGEQYF	TGTGCCAGCAGTTTAGGGCCGGGGGGCGAGCAGTACTTC
TRBJ1-5	TRBV29-1	17	NA	TRBD1	CSVEDRQGRSGNQPQHF	TGCAGCGTTGAAGATAGACAGGGGCGTTCGGGCAATCAGCCCCAGCATTTT
TRBJ2-5	TRBV18	13	NA	TRBD1	CASSRDRSETQYF	TGTGCCAGCTCACGGGACAGGTCAGAGACCCAGTACTTC
TRBJ1-1	TRBV27	14	NA	NA	CASGWRGGTTEAFF	TGTGCCAGCGGGTGGAGGGGCGGCACAACTGAAGCTTTCTTT
TRBJ2-7	TRBV6-1	17	few	TRBD2	CASILNPTSGRNYEQYF	TGTGCCAGCATCCTAAACCCTACTAGCGGGAGGAACTACGAGCAGTACTTC
TRBJ2-5	TRBV28	16	few	TRBD2	CASKPQGLAGWETQYF	TGTGCCAGCAAGCCCCAGGGACTAGCGGGGTGGGAGACCCAGTACTTC
TRBJ2-2	TRBV9	15	many	NA	CASSVAGSNTGELFF	TGTGCCAGCAGCGTAGCGGGATCGAACACCGGGGAGCTGTTTTTT
TRBJ1-4	TRBV29-1	15	NA	NA	CSALNPRGYNEKLFF	TGCAGCGCCCTAAATCCCCGGGGTTACAATGAAAAACTGTTTTTT
TRBJ2-7	TRBV9	15	NA	TRBD1	CASSVLSGGIYEQYF	TGTGCCAGCAGCGTCCTTTCAGGGGGCATTTACGAGCAGTACTTC
TRBJ2-7	TRBV12-3/TRBV12-4	13	few	NA	CASSQGIVYEQYF	TGTGCCAGCAGTCAGGGGATTGTCTACGAGCAGTACTTC
TRBJ2-2	TRBV4-3	14	NA	NA	CASTPHLGPGELFF	TGCGCCAGCACCCCTCACCTAGGCCCCGGGGAGCTGTTTTTT
TRBJ1-5	TRBV7-2	13	many	NA	CASSLDTNQPQHF	TGTGCCAGCAGCTTAGACACTAATCAGCCCCAGCATTTT
TRBJ2-7	TRBV28	16	few	TRBD1	CASSSNRGRRLYEQYF	TGTGCCAGCAGTTCCAACAGGGGAAGGCGCCTCTACGAGCAGTACTTC
TRBJ2-7	TRBV20-1	13	many	NA	CSASLDISYEQYF	TGCAGTGCTAGCCTGGACATCTCCTACGAGCAGTACTTC
TRBJ2-3	TRBV12-3/TRBV12-4	14	many	NA	CASSLLGSSSSQYF	TGTGCCAGCAGTTTACTAGGTTCCTCTAGTTCGCAGTATTTT
TRBJ2-7	TRBV7-8	15	many	NA	CASSLRSGLNYEQYF	TGTGCCAGCAGCCTGCGATCCGGATTAAACTACGAGCAGTACTTC
TRBJ2-7	TRBV20-1	13	few	NA	CSAREGGKYEQYF	TGCAGTGCTAGAGAAGGGGGAAAATACGAGCAGTACTTC
TRBJ2-7	TRBV20-1	14	few	TRBD1	CSAGGQGFAYEQYF	TGCAGTGCTGGGGGACAGGGGTTTGCCTACGAGCAGTACTTC
TRBJ2-3	TRBV11-2	19	NA	TRBD1	CASSSKPRDRARIADTQYF	TGTGCCAGCAGCTCAAAACCCCGGGACAGGGCCCGTATCGCAGATACGCAGTATTTT
TRBJ2-3	TRBV4-3	17	medium-sized	TRBD2	CASSQASGGAGTDTQYF	TGCGCCAGCAGCCAGGCTAGCGGGGGGGCTGGCACAGATACGCAGTATTTT
TRBJ2-2	TRBV14	15	NA	NA	CASSQERTRTGELFF	TGTGCCAGCAGCCAAGAGAGGACGCGCACCGGGGAGCTGTTTTTT
TRBJ2-3	TRBV9	15	NA	NA	CASSDSGSSTDTQYF	TGTGCCAGCAGCGATAGCGGAAGCAGCACAGATACGCAGTATTTT
TRBJ2-7	TRBV25-1	14	few	TRBD1	CASSGDSRGYEQYF	TGTGCCAGCAGTGGGGACAGTCGGGGCTACGAGCAGTACTTC
TRBJ2-1	TRBV6-2/TRBV6-3	15	few	NA	CASRPRSTVRNEQFF	TGTGCCAGCAGACCGAGGTCGACAGTCAGAAATGAGCAGTTCTTC
TRBJ2-3	TRBV6-5	14	NA	NA	CASSFARGTDTQYF	TGTGCCAGCAGTTTTGCCCGGGGGACAGATACGCAGTATTTT
TRBJ2-7	TRBV2	12	NA	NA	CASTFRAYEQYF	TGTGCCAGCACCTTCAGAGCCTACGAGCAGTACTTC
TRBJ2-3	TRBV20-1	16	NA	TRBD2	CSARGLAGGGPGTQYF	TGCAGTGCTAGAGGACTAGCGGGGGGGGGGCCCGGTACGCAGTATTTT
TRBJ2-3	TRBV7-3	17	NA	NA	CASSLGYWGSSTDTQYF	TGTGCCAGCAGCTTAGGGTACTGGGGCTCTAGCACAGATACGCAGTATTTT
TRBJ1-1	TRBV12-3/TRBV12-4	14	NA	NA	CASTPGVVNTEAFF	TGTGCCAGCACCCCAGGGGTGGTGAACACTGAAGCTTTCTTT
TRBJ1-2	TRBV15	14	few	NA	CATSREETNYGYTF	TGTGCCACCAGCAGAGAAGAAACTAACTATGGCTACACCTTC
TRBJ1-5	TRBV6-1	15	NA	TRBD1	CASTLDRVGNQPQHF	TGTGCCAGCACCTTGGACAGGGTGGGGAATCAGCCCCAGCATTTT
TRBJ2-2	TRBV19	14	NA	NA	CASKRQVGGGELFF	TGTGCCAGTAAAAGACAGGTCGGAGGCGGGGAGCTGTTTTTT
TRBJ1-2	TRBV29-1	12	NA	NA	CSVRVPLYGYTF	TGCAGCGTGCGGGTTCCTCTCTATGGCTACACCTTC
TRBJ2-1	TRBV29-1	12	few	TRBD1	CSAGQSYNEQFF	TGCAGCGCGGGACAGTCCTACAATGAGCAGTTCTTC
TRBJ1-1	TRBV6-5	12	NA	NA	CASSYRGSEAFF	TGTGCCAGCAGTTACAGGGGATCTGAAGCTTTCTTT
TRBJ2-6	TRBV5-1	20	NA	TRBD2	CASSPQVLAGGPVGANVLTF	TGCGCCAGCAGCCCCCAAGTACTAGCGGGAGGGCCGGTAGGGGCCAACGTCCTGACTTTC
TRBJ1-5	TRBV18	15	NA	NA	CASSTTGKRDQPQHF	TGTGCCAGCTCTACAACAGGGAAAAGAGATCAGCCCCAGCATTTT
TRBJ2-1	TRBV11-3	14	NA	TRBD2	CASSLRASGSPQFF	TGTGCCAGCAGCTTAAGGGCTAGCGGGTCACCGCAGTTCTTC
TRBJ2-4	TRBV7-2	13	many	NA	CASSSVHINIQYF	TGTGCCAGCAGCTCCGTTCACATCAACATTCAGTACTTC
TRBJ2-3	TRBV10-3	13	few	TRBD2	CAIAGGLRDTQYF	TGTGCCATCGCGGGGGGGTTGAGAGATACGCAGTATTTT
TRBJ1-1	TRBV15	12	many	NA	CATSRVGYEAFF	TGTGCCACCAGCAGAGTGGGTTATGAAGCTTTCTTT
TRBJ2-3	TRBV15	13	NA	NA	CATSWDTTDTQYF	TGTGCCACCAGCTGGGACACCACAGATACGCAGTATTTT
TRBJ2-7	TRBV20-1	10	few	NA	CSAERGEQYF	TGCAGTGCGGAACGGGGGGAGCAGTACTTC
TRBJ1-2	TRBV6-6	13	few	TRBD1	CATNPGQPYGYTF	TGTGCCACCAATCCGGGACAGCCTTATGGCTACACCTTC
TRBJ1-2	TRBV10-3	14	many	NA	CAISGSDSGYGYTF	TGTGCCATCAGTGGGTCCGACAGCGGCTATGGCTACACCTTC